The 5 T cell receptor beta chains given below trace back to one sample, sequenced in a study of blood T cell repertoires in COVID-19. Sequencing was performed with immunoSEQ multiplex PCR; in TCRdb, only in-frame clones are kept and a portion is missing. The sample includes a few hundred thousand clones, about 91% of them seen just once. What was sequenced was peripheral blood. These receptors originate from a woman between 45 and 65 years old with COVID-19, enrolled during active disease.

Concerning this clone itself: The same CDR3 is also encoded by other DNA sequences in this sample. The CDR3 loop reads CASSLGQGGYGYTF. The CDR3 DNA is TGCGCCAGCAGCTTGGGCCAGGGTGGCTATGGCTACACCTTC. The V call is TRBV5-1, the J call TRBJ1-2, with D maybe TRBD1 (5 bases). The CDR3 covers 14 residues. V shed 0 bases and J shed 4 bases, with 10 bases lying between them. Germline V gene sequence: CDR1 SGHRS, CDR2 YFSETQ.

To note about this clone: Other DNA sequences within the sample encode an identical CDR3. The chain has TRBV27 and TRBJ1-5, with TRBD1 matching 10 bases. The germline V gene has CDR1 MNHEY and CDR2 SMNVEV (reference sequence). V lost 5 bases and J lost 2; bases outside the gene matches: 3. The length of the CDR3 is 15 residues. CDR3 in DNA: TGTGCCAGCAGTCCCGGGACAGGGGGCAATCAGCCCCAGCATTTT. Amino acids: CASSPGTGGNQPQHF.

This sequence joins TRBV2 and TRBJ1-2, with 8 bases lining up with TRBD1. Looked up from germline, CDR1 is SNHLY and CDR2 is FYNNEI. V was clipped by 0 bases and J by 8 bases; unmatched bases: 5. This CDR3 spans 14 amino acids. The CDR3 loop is CASSEARTGKGYTF. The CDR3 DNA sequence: TGTGCCAGCAGTGAAGCTCGGACAGGGAAGGGCTACACCTTC.

The chain's CDR3 is CASSQGSTRIPWSFF. The CDR3 coding sequence is TGTGCCAGCAGCCAAGGGAGCACAAGGATCCCTTGGTCTTTCTTT. This sequence joins TRBV3-1 (or the pseudogene TRBV3-2) and TRBJ1-1, with D hard to call. The CDR3 extends over 15 amino acids. CDR1 is LGHDT, CDR2 YNNKEL, per germline (reference sequence). V lost 1 base to trimming and J lost 12 bases, with 21 bases between them.

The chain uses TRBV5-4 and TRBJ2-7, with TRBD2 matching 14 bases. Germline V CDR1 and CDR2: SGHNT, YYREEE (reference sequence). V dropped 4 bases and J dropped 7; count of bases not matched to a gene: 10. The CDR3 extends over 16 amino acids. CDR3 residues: CASSLQRLAGGQEQYF. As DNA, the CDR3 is TGTGCCAGCAGCCTCCAAAGACTAGCGGGGGGGCAGGAGCAGTACTTC. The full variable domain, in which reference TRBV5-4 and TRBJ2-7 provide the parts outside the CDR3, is ETGVTQSPTHLIKTRGQQVTLRCSSQSGHNTVSWYQQALGQGPQFIFQYYREEENGRGNFPPRFSGLQFPNYSSELNVNALELDDSALYLCASSLQRLAGGQEQYFGPGTRLTVT.